The 20 T cell receptor beta chains reported below all come from one sample, sequenced in a study of OX40 agonist ivuxolimab in advanced cancers. The repertoire was sequenced with immunoSEQ multiplex PCR; TCRdb's copy has only in-frame clones and lacks some. The table has approximately 68,000 clones, around 88% seen once. The material sequenced was CD4+ or CD8+ T cells sorted from blood, taken in a trial of the OX40 agonist ivuxolimab. These receptors were collected from an adult with an advanced solid tumor such as melanoma, head and neck, liver or kidney cancer.

The chain links TRBV7-2 to TRBJ2-5, with 9 bases identical to TRBD2. The CDR3 is made up of 16 amino acids. The germline CDR1 and CDR2 sequences are SGHTA and FQGNSA. V trimming: 0 bases; J trimming: 4 bases; junction bases outside the gene matches: 6. This CDR3 is CASSLALGTSTETQYF. CDR3 bases: TGTGCCAGCAGCTTAGCGTTAGGGACTAGCACAGAGACCCAGTACTTC.

The rearrangement joins TRBV5-4 to TRBJ2-7, with D possibly being TRBD2 (5 bases). CDR1 and CDR2 from the germline V gene are SGHNT and YYREEE (reference sequence). V was cut by 2 bases and J by 2 bases, with 11 bases left in between. There are 14 residues in the CDR3. The CDR3 DNA reads as TGTGCCAGCAGCTTCGGGGTACGCCCCTACGAGCAGTACTTC. Translation gives CASSFGVRPYEQYF.

The rearrangement uses TRBV7-2 and TRBJ2-5, with 8 positions matching TRBD2. The CDR3 totals 12 residues. CDR1 SGHTA and CDR2 FQGNSA come from the germline V gene. The trim removed 6 bases at V and 13 bases at J, leaving 10 bases unmatched. The CDR3 DNA reads as TGTGCCAGCAGTAATCCGGGGGGGGGCCCGTACTTC. It codes for CASSNPGGGPYF.

The chain links TRBV9 to TRBJ2-3; TRBD2 matches 7 bases. The CDR3 runs to 15 residues. Germline CDR1 and CDR2: SGDLS and YYNGEE. After removal of 3 bases from V and 2 bases from J, the junction contained 6 bases not matched to a gene. This CDR3 is CASSARLANTDTQYF. In nucleotides, the CDR3 is TGTGCCAGCAGCGCCCGACTAGCCAACACAGATACGCAGTATTTT.

The J gene is TRBJ1-2, the V gene TRBV6-1; D perhaps matches TRBD1 (6 bases). This CDR3 contains 15 residues. Trimming cost V 1 base and J 5 bases, with 14 bases left between them. In germline, CDR1 is MNHNS, CDR2 SASEGT. As DNA, the CDR3 is TGTGCCAGCAGTGAAGATCGGGGGCGCATTTATGGCTACACCTTC. Its protein is CASSEDRGRIYGYTF.

This clone was seen a single time. The chain has TRBV27 and TRBJ2-3; D ambiguous. The CDR3 spans 13 residues. V was trimmed by 4 bases and J by 0 bases, leaving 5 bases between them. Germline CDR1 is MNHEY and CDR2 is SMNVEV (reference sequence). The DNA for the CDR3 is TGTGCCAGCAGTTGGGCGAGCACAGATACGCAGTATTTT. Its protein product is CASSWASTDTQYF.

The genes are TRBV30 and TRBJ2-1, with 11 bases aligning to TRBD1. Looked up from germline, CDR1 is GTSNPN and CDR2 is SVGIG (reference sequence). The CDR3 is 16 residues long. The V segment lost 2 bases and the J segment 4 bases; nucleotides outside the gene matches: 7. DNA of the CDR3: TGTGCCTGGAGTCATCCCGGGACAGGGGGTTACAATGAGCAGTTCTTC. This sequence encodes CAWSHPGTGGYNEQFF.

This sequence joins TRBV10-3 and TRBJ2-1; a possible D gene is TRBD2 (6 bases). The length of the CDR3 is 14 residues. Germline loops: CDR1 ENHRY, CDR2 SYGVKD. Trimming stripped 3 bases from V and 8 bases from J, with 14 bases between. CDR3 in DNA: TGTGCCATCAGTGAACGGTCAGCGGGCGATGAGCAGTTCTTC. Its translation is CAISERSAGDEQFF.

The table lists this clone with a few counts. The genes are TRBV4-1 and TRBJ2-7, with D maybe TRBD1 (5 bases). Trimming removed 1 base at V and 7 bases at J, with 17 bases between. Germline V gene sequence: CDR1 MGHRA, CDR2 YSYEKL. CDR3 size: 15 residues. CDR3 sequence: CASSQVGRDRREQYF. The CDR3 nucleotides are TGCGCCAGCAGCCAAGTCGGCAGGGATCGGCGGGAGCAGTACTTC.

The V gene is TRBV7-9, the J gene TRBJ2-1; TRBD1 matches at 8 bases. The CDR3 sequence is 16 residues long. In germline, CDR1 is SEHNR, CDR2 FQNEAQ (reference sequence). V shed 1 base and J 3 bases; nucleotides not matched to a gene: 5. The CDR3 coding sequence is TGTGCCAGCAGCTTAGACGCAGGGGGCATCTACAATGAGCAGTTCTTC. Residues: CASSLDAGGIYNEQFF.

In its sample, this clone was seen a few times. The chain links TRBV14 to TRBJ1-6; 7 bases align to TRBD1. J gave up 10 bases and V 0 bases, and 15 bases lay outside the gene matches. This CDR3 has 18 amino acids. The germline CDR1 and CDR2 sequences are SGHDN and FVKESK. CDR3 protein: CASSQDRIYRGGGSPLHF. The CDR3, as DNA: TGTGCCAGCAGCCAAGACCGCATCTACAGGGGAGGGGGATCACCCCTCCACTTT.

V and J are TRBV5-1 and TRBJ2-5; possible D gene TRBD2, 6 bases. CDR1 SGHRS and CDR2 YFSETQ come from the germline V gene. The CDR3 spans 16 residues. Trimming took off 4 bases at V and 4 bases at J, with 20 bases between the two ends. CDR3 sequence: CASSGGAGLIVETQYF. The CDR3 region has the DNA TGCGCCAGCAGCGGGGGTGCGGGGCTGATAGTAGAGACCCAGTACTTC.

The chain links TRBV2 to TRBJ1-1; perhaps TRBD1 as D (6 bases). V lost 7 bases, J lost 6 bases, and 12 bases lay in between. Looked up from germline, CDR1 is SNHLY and CDR2 is FYNNEI. The CDR3 loop spans 12 amino acids. The CDR3 DNA reads TGTGCCAGCAAGGGGGTGGGGGCTGAAGCTTTCTTT. Amino acid sequence: CASKGVGAEAFF.

This sequence joins TRBV11-2 and TRBJ1-6, with 7 bases matching TRBD1. V dropped 4 bases and J dropped 6; count of bases not matched to a gene: 6. The V gene's germline CDR1 is SGHAT and CDR2 FQNNGV. CDR3 length equals 15 residues. The CDR3 DNA reads TGTGCCAGCAGCTCACAGACAGGGATTAATTCACCCCTCCACTTT. This codes for CASSSQTGINSPLHF. The full variable domain, rest sourced from reference TRBV11-2 and TRBJ1-6, is EAGVAQSPRYKIIEKRQSVAFWCNPISGHATLYWYQQILGQGPKLLIQFQNNGVVDDSQLPKDRFSAERLKGVDSTLKIQPAKLEDSAVYLCASSSQTGINSPLHFGNGTRLTVT.

A few counts support this clone. The chain has TRBV5-1 and TRBJ1-4, with 8 bases aligning to TRBD1. The CDR3 totals 17 residues. CDR1 is SGHRS and CDR2 is YFSETQ in the germline V gene. Trimming cost V 5 bases and J 4 bases; bases outside gene matches: 13. CDR3 region: CASSYAAGGDSNEKLFF. The CDR3 DNA reads TGCGCCAGCAGTTACGCTGCAGGGGGCGATAGTAATGAAAAACTGTTTTTT.

The CDR3 bases are TGTGCCAGCAGTCCTCCGGGCAGTCATTTCACTGAAGCTTTCTTT. It codes for CASSPPGSHFTEAFF. V gene TRBV28 combines with J gene TRBJ1-1; D is ambiguous. V gave up 5 bases and J gave up 4 bases, with 17 bases separating them. The CDR3 sequence is 15 residues long. Germline assignment: CDR1 MDHEN and CDR2 SYDVKM. The full variable domain, rest sourced from reference TRBV28 and TRBJ1-1, is DVKVTQSSRYLVKRTGEKVFLECVQDMDHENMFWYRQDPGLGLRLIYFSYDVKMKEKGDIPEGYSVSREKKERFSLILESASTNQTSMYLCASSPPGSHFTEAFFGQGTRLTVV.

This chain uses TRBV7-6 with TRBJ2-1, with 7 nucleotides matching TRBD2. V lost 1 base to trimming and J lost 3 bases; unmatched junction nucleotides: 15. The CDR3 is 19 residues long. Germline V gives CDR1 SGHVS, CDR2 FNYEAQ. The CDR3 DNA reads as TGTGCCAGCAGCTTAGGAGGACTAGAAGGTTGGAGATACTACAATGAGCAGTTCTTC. It yields the protein CASSLGGLEGWRYYNEQFF.

V gene TRBV20-1 combines with J gene TRBJ2-3, with D uncertain. The CDR3 runs to 11 residues. Germline V lookup: CDR1 DFQATT, CDR2 SNEGSKA (reference sequence). Trimming left V 5 bases short and J 8 bases short, with 11 bases between. The CDR3 sequence: CSAALDPTQYF. CDR3 coding DNA: TGCAGTGCTGCCTTGGATCCTACGCAGTATTTT.

In its sample, this clone was seen once. The DNA for the CDR3 is TGCGCCAGCAGCCTTAGCGGGGGCACAGATACGCAGTATTTT. This codes for CASSLSGGTDTQYF. The rearrangement links TRBV4-3 to TRBJ2-3; TRBD2 matches at 8 bases. After removal of 4 bases from V and 1 base from J, the junction contained 1 base not matched to a gene. CDR1 and CDR2 from the germline V gene are LGHNA and YSLEER. The CDR3 runs to 14 residues.

In the case of this clone: Different DNA sequences within this sample yield the same CDR3. This chain uses TRBV30 with TRBJ1-3; no clear D. This CDR3 contains 14 residues. CDR1 is GTSNPN and CDR2 is SVGIG in the germline V gene (reference sequence). The V and J ends lost 1 base and 0 bases respectively, with 7 bases between them. CDR3 nucleotides: TGTGCCTGGAGTGCGGGTTACTCTGGAAACACCATATATTTT. As protein: CAWSAGYSGNTIYF.